The 16 T cell receptor beta chains listed next were all sequenced from one sample in a study of regulatory T cells in long-lasting Graves disease. Noted time point: newly diagnosed GD, antithyroid drugs for less than 3 months. RNA isolated from PBMCs was used to make the TCR library. Through Arm-PCR of CDR3 regions and iRepertoire HTBI primers, TCR beta libraries were built. Each CDR3 protein gets one entry after TCRdb re-called the multiplex PCR reads with MiXCR. Of roughly 220,000 distinct CDR3 sequences detected, approximately 16% appear once; the ten largest clones hold around 21%. The sequencing here drew on peripheral blood mononuclear cells (PBMCs), taken at new diagnosis, from a patient treated with antithyroid drugs. The receptor set was obtained from a female donor with Graves disease.

The sample holds many counts of this clonotype. The CDR3 is CSASWGEKLFF. For the CDR3, the DNA is TGCAGTGCTTCATGGGGGGAAAAACTGTTTTTT. The rearrangement uses TRBV20-1 and TRBJ1-4, with a weak D call TRBD1 (5 bases). V was pared by 5 bases and J by 8 bases, with 9 bases between. The CDR3 covers 11 residues. Germline values: CDR1 DFQATT, CDR2 SNEGSKA (reference sequence).

The CDR3, as DNA: TGTGCCAGCAGCTTACGAAAACCCCAGGGGCCGAACACTGAAGCTTTCTTT. Amino acid sequence: CASSLRKPQGPNTEAFF. V gene TRBV7-3 combines with J gene TRBJ1-1; a possible D gene is TRBD1 (6 bases). Trimming pared 2 bases from V and 1 base from J, leaving 17 bases between. The germline V gene encodes CDR1 SGHTA and CDR2 FQGTGA. The CDR3 totals 17 residues.

This sequence joins TRBV3-1 and TRBJ2-7; weak D call: TRBD2 (5 bases). CDR3 length: 13 residues. The V gene's germline CDR1 is LGHDT and CDR2 YNNKEL (reference sequence). V was cut by 3 bases and J by 6 bases, with 12 bases left in between. The CDR3 here is CASSHRRSVEQYF. The CDR3 DNA reads TGTGCCAGCAGCCACAGGCGTAGCGTCGAGCAGTACTTC.

There are many counts of this clonotype. The chain carries TRBV7-2 and TRBJ1-3; no clear D gene. The germline V and J ends were trimmed by 2 bases and 3 bases, with 5 bases remaining between them. The CDR3 is 13 residues long. From germline, CDR1 is SGHTA and CDR2 FQGNSA. This chain's CDR3 is CASSLLGGNTIYF. CDR3 DNA sequence: TGTGCCAGCAGCTTATTAGGTGGAAACACCATATATTTT. Filled out from reference TRBV7-2 and TRBJ1-3, the complete variable domain reads GAGVSQSPSNKVTEKGKDVELRCDPISGHTALYWYRQSLGQGLEFLIYFQGNSAPDKSGLPSDRFSAERTGGSVSTLTIQRTQQEDSAVYLCASSLLGGNTIYFGEGSWLTVV.

This clonotype was found a few times. This may stem from a read error, because a much larger clone lies one nucleotide away. The rearrangement joins TRBV4-2 to TRBJ2-7; 7 nucleotides align to TRBD2. The V segment lost 0 bases and the J segment 9 bases; nucleotides outside the gene matches: 8. This CDR3 is built from 14 residues. The germline V gene has CDR1 LGHNA and CDR2 YNFKEQ. The CDR3 region has the DNA TGTGCCAGCAGCCAAGATGGGAGGGGTCCTGTGCAGTACTTC. This translates into CASSQDGRGPVQYF.

This clonotype has at least ten counts. The chain employs TRBV18 and TRBJ2-5, with D perhaps TRBD1 (5 bases). Trimming removed 2 bases from V and 1 base from J, with 11 bases in between. The germline CDR1 and CDR2 sequences are KGHSH and LQKENI. There are 15 residues in the CDR3. CDR3 sequence reads: CASSPLDTSQETQYF. The CDR3 DNA follows: TGTGCCAGCTCACCATTGGACACATCCCAAGAGACCCAGTACTTC.

At least ten counts were recorded for this clonotype. The chain carries TRBV20-1 and TRBJ2-1; 8 nucleotides match TRBD2. The V segment lost 6 bases and the J segment 8 bases; nucleotides outside the gene matches: 21. The CDR3 covers 17 residues. Germline CDR1 DFQATT, CDR2 SNEGSKA (reference sequence). The CDR3 nucleotides read TGCAGTGCCTCCAGTACGGCCGGGACTAGGGGTTTGGATGAGCAGTTCTTC. Translating it yields CSASSTAGTRGLDEQFF.

This clonotype was counted at least ten times. The chain links TRBV14 to TRBJ2-7; 14 nucleotides agree with TRBD2. V was pared by 4 bases and J by 9 bases, with 5 bases of the junction left unmatched. The CDR3 is 14 residues long. CDR1 SGHDN and CDR2 FVKESK come from the germline V gene. The CDR3 spells CASSLGLAGGWQYF. The CDR3 coding sequence is TGTGCCAGCAGCCTAGGACTAGCGGGAGGTTGGCAGTACTTC.

This clonotype was seen ten or more times. In nucleotides, the CDR3 is TGTGCCACCAGCAGCCCCTATAGCAATCAGCCCCAGCATTTT. This codes for CATSSPYSNQPQHF. The chain joins TRBV15 to TRBJ1-5; D uncertain. Germline values: CDR1 LNHNV, CDR2 YYDKDF (reference sequence). V lost 3 bases and J 0 bases, leaving 6 bases between the germline ends. The length of the CDR3 is 14 residues.

This clonotype has at least ten counts. The chain links TRBV12-3 or TRBV12-4 to TRBJ2-1; D may be TRBD2 (5 bases). This CDR3 comprises 11 residues. The germline V and J ends were trimmed by 6 bases and 7 bases, with 7 bases remaining between them. DNA for the CDR3: TGTGCCAGCAGGGGAGTGAATGAGCAGTTCTTC. Amino acids: CASRGVNEQFF.

This clonotype was detected many times. The chain combines TRBV29-1 with TRBJ2-7; D unclear. This CDR3 is 12 amino acids long. Between the trimmed V and J ends, which lost 0 bases and 6 bases, there was a span of 9 bases. The germline CDR1 and CDR2 sequences are SQVTM and ANQGSEA. CDR3 nucleotides: TGCAGCGTTGAAGACCGGCCACTCGAGCAGTACTTC. Translating gives CSVEDRPLEQYF.

This clonotype was recorded at least ten times. This chain uses TRBV18 with TRBJ2-2; TRBD2 might be the D (6 bases). Germline-derived CDR1 and CDR2 are KGHSH and LQKENI. V was pared by 3 bases and J by 2 bases, with 10 bases between. This CDR3 spans 15 amino acids. The CDR3 sequence is CASSPTGSNTGELFF. The CDR3 DNA reads TGTGCCAGCTCACCTACCGGGAGCAACACCGGGGAGCTGTTTTTT.

This clonotype appeared a few times. A much bigger clone sits one base away, suggesting this may be a read error. CDR3 DNA sequence: TGTGCCAGCAGCCTCCTTACCACAGATACGCAGTATTTT. Translating it yields CASSLLTTDTQYF. This chain uses TRBV7-8 with TRBJ2-3; unclear D gene. The CDR3 has 13 amino acids. Germline V lookup: CDR1 SGHVS, CDR2 FQNEAQ. V was cut by 5 bases and J by 2 bases, with 8 bases left in between.

This clonotype was found many times. The rearrangement uses TRBV6-1 and TRBJ1-1; the D gene is possibly TRBD1 (6 bases). This CDR3 region has 16 residues. Germline V CDR1 and CDR2: MNHNS, SASEGT. V was shortened by 5 bases and J by 0 bases, with 16 bases between the two germline ends. The CDR3 nucleotides are TGTGCCAGCAGTCCACAGACAGGCCTGATGAACACTGAAGCTTTCTTT. Protein: CASSPQTGLMNTEAFF.

There are a few counts of this clonotype. A much larger clone differs by one base, so this may be a read error. V is TRBV3-1 and J is TRBJ2-2, with D unresolved. The CDR3 totals 15 residues. In germline, CDR1 is LGHDT, CDR2 YNNKEL (reference sequence). Trimming removed 6 bases from V and 3 bases from J, with 14 bases in between. This CDR3 is CASRPDWPHTGELFF. Here the CDR3 DNA reads TGTGCCAGCAGACCAGACTGGCCGCACACCGGGGAGCTGTTTTTT. The variable domain in full, completed from reference TRBV3-1 and TRBJ2-2, reads DTAVSQTPKYLVTQMGNDKSIKCEQNLGHDTMYWYKQDSKKFLKIMFSYNNKELIINETVPNRFSPKSPDKAHLNLHINSLELGDSAVYFCASRPDWPHTGELFFGEGSRLTVL.

The chain uses TRBV10-3 and TRBJ2-3; no clear D gene. The CDR3 totals 15 residues. Germline V CDR1 and CDR2: ENHRY, SYGVKD. Trimming took 4 bases from V and 0 from J, leaving 11 bases between them. For the CDR3, the DNA is TGTGCCATCAGTGCCCTTCCCGGGAGCACAGATACGCAGTATTTT. This translates into CAISALPGSTDTQYF.